A single sample gave rise to the 25 T cell receptor beta chains below, sequenced in a study of blood T cell repertoires in COVID-19. Clones were sequenced by immunoSEQ multiplex PCR, and TCRdb holds only the in-frame ones, with some missing. The sample gives 120,000 to 150,000 clones, around 87% of which show up once; roughly 3% is in the top ten. Sequencing was performed on peripheral blood. The source of these receptors is an older woman with active COVID-19.

The chain carries TRBV19 and TRBJ2-6; no firm D call. There are 15 residues in the CDR3. Germline CDR1 is LNHDA and CDR2 is SQIVND (reference sequence). Trimming removed 6 bases from V and 4 bases from J, with 13 bases in between. This CDR3 reads CASSWASPGANVLTF. In DNA form, the CDR3 reads TGTGCCAGTAGCTGGGCGAGTCCCGGGGCCAACGTCCTGACTTTC.

The genes are TRBV3-1 (or the pseudogene TRBV3-2) and TRBJ2-2, with D possibly being TRBD2 (5 bases). V dropped 1 base and J dropped 0 bases, with 12 bases sitting between them. This CDR3 is 17 amino acids long. The germline V gene encodes CDR1 LGHDT and CDR2 YNNKEL (reference sequence). This CDR3 reads CASSQVGSGSNTGELFF. As DNA, the CDR3 is TGTGCCAGCAGCCAAGTCGGTTCGGGGTCGAACACCGGGGAGCTGTTTTTT.

The table lists this clone with a count of one. This chain connects TRBV4-1 to TRBJ2-4; the D gene is possibly TRBD2 (6 bases). V lost 1 base, J lost 5 bases, and 18 bases lay in between. Per the germline V gene, CDR1 is MGHRA and CDR2 is YSYEKL. This CDR3 is 17 amino acids long. The CDR3 nucleotides read TGCGCCAGCAGCCAAGCAACTGGATCGCCGGGGGAAAACATTCAGTACTTC. Translated, it gives CASSQATGSPGENIQYF.

V gene TRBV5-1 combines with J gene TRBJ2-5, with D unresolved. Trimming removed 0 bases at V and 5 bases at J, with 5 bases between. This CDR3 has 12 residues. Germline CDR1 SGHRS, CDR2 YFSETQ. The CDR3 coding sequence is TGCGCCAGCAGCTTGGCCGGGGAGACCCAGTACTTC. This gives the protein CASSLAGETQYF. The whole variable domain, remainder taken from reference TRBV5-1 and TRBJ2-5, is KAGVTQTPRYLIKTRGQQVTLSCSPISGHRSVSWYQQTPGQGLQFLFEYFSETQRNKGNFPGRFSGRQFSNSRSEMNVSTLELGDSALYLCASSLAGETQYFGPGTRLLVL.

This clone has only one observation. The V call is TRBV11-3, the J call TRBJ1-6; the match to TRBD1 covers 8 bases. CDR3 size: 13 residues. J was trimmed by 7 bases and V by 6 bases; bases with no gene match: 2. CDR1 and CDR2 from the germline V gene are SGHNT and YENEEA. The CDR3 sequence is CASRGQANSPLHF. Here the CDR3 DNA reads TGTGCCAGCAGGGGACAGGCGAATTCACCCCTCCACTTT.

The rearrangement joins TRBV6-1 to TRBJ2-1, with 7 positions matching TRBD2. Trimming removed 4 bases from V and 7 bases from J; junction bases left unmatched: 13. The CDR3 has 16 amino acids. Germline values: CDR1 MNHNS, CDR2 SASEGT. The CDR3 sequence: CASSGAGIGGSNEQFF. Written as DNA, the CDR3 is TGTGCCAGCAGTGGGGCAGGGATCGGGGGGTCTAATGAGCAGTTCTTC.

This CDR3 is CASSVQGFQPQHF. The CDR3 nucleotides read TGTGCCAGTAGCGTACAGGGTTTTCAGCCCCAGCATTTT. J is TRBJ1-5 and V is TRBV19, with D maybe TRBD1 (6 bases). This CDR3 is built from 13 residues. V lost 6 bases and J 6 bases, leaving 12 bases between the germline ends. Per germline, CDR1 LNHDA and CDR2 SQIVND (reference sequence).

This chain uses TRBV19 with TRBJ1-2; 7 positions agree with TRBD1. The CDR3 runs to 16 residues. The junction had 8 bases not matched to a gene; V was cut back by 4 bases and J by 0 bases. Germline CDR1 reads LNHDA; CDR2 reads SQIVND (reference sequence). The CDR3 sequence: CASSTPDRASNYGYTF. The CDR3 region has the DNA TGTGCCAGTAGTACCCCCGACAGGGCCTCTAACTATGGCTACACCTTC.

The J gene is TRBJ1-4, the V gene TRBV4-1; perhaps TRBD1 as D (5 bases). V dropped 3 bases and J dropped 7 bases, with 9 bases sitting between them. Germline lookup yields CDR1 MGHRA and CDR2 YSYEKL. CDR3 length equals 13 residues. CDR3 sequence (DNA): TGCGCCAGCAGCCACAGGACAACTGAAAAACTGTTTTTT. As protein: CASSHRTTEKLFF.

The CDR3 protein is CASSSTPGGRSEAFF. Here the CDR3 DNA reads TGTGCCAGTAGTTCGACCCCAGGGGGTAGGTCTGAAGCTTTCTTT. The rearrangement joins TRBV19 to TRBJ1-1; 7 bases agree with TRBD1. Losses at the gene ends were 5 bases for V and 6 bases for J; bases not matched to a gene: 12. Germline CDR1 LNHDA, CDR2 SQIVND (reference sequence). The CDR3 runs 15 residues.

The sample holds one count of this clone. This sequence joins TRBV5-4 and TRBJ1-3; D not resolved. V was shortened by 2 bases and J by 7 bases, with 10 bases between the two germline ends. Looked up from germline, CDR1 is SGHNT and CDR2 is YYREEE (reference sequence). This CDR3 has 13 residues. The CDR3 spells CASSFTFANTIYF. CDR3 coding DNA: TGTGCCAGCAGCTTTACGTTCGCGAACACCATATATTTT.

The chain recombines TRBV28 with TRBJ1-2; possibly TRBD1 for D (6 bases). The CDR3 spans 15 residues. CDR1 and CDR2 (germline): MDHEN, SYDVKM. V lost 10 bases, J lost 8 bases, and 26 bases lay in between. CDR3 bases: TGTGCCATCGACAGAACGGGACACCTAACGGGAGGCTACACCTTC. Translating gives CAIDRTGHLTGGYTF.

V and J are TRBV18 and TRBJ2-1; D is possibly TRBD1 (6 bases). V shed 5 bases and J shed 7 bases, with 9 bases lying between them. This CDR3 comprises 12 residues. Germline values: CDR1 KGHSH, CDR2 LQKENI. The CDR3 nucleotides read TGTGCCAGCTCAGGAAGGGGGAATGAGCAGTTCTTC. Protein: CASSGRGNEQFF. The whole variable domain, remainder taken from reference TRBV18 and TRBJ2-1, is NAGVMQNPRHLVRRRGQEARLRCSPMKGHSHVYWYRQLPEEGLKFMVYLQKENIIDESGMPKERFSAEFPKEGPSILRIQQVVRGDSAAYFCASSGRGNEQFFGPGTRLTVL.

This clone has more than one count but fewer than ten. The genes are TRBV3-1 (or the pseudogene TRBV3-2) and TRBJ2-1; D not resolved. Germline CDR1 is LGHDT and CDR2 is YNNKEL (reference sequence). V was trimmed by 3 bases and J by 4 bases, leaving 13 bases between them. This CDR3 is 15 amino acids long. The CDR3 loop is CASSHVTAVYNEQFF. The CDR3 nucleotides are TGTGCCAGCAGCCACGTGACTGCGGTATACAATGAGCAGTTCTTC.

The chain carries TRBV11-2 and TRBJ2-1; 7 bases fit TRBD2. Trimming took 2 bases from V and 8 from J; bases not matched to a gene: 21. Germline V gives CDR1 SGHAT, CDR2 FQNNGV. This CDR3 is 19 amino acids long. CDR3 in DNA: TGTGCCAGCAGCTTACGCACCACTCCGGGACTACCCGCCGGCCATGAGCAGTTCTTC. Residues: CASSLRTTPGLPAGHEQFF.

The chain uses TRBV30 and TRBJ2-1; 8 bases map to TRBD2. This CDR3 contains 14 residues. J gave up 10 bases and V 4 bases, and 12 bases lay outside the gene matches. Germline lookup yields CDR1 GTSNPN and CDR2 SVGIG (reference sequence). The CDR3 DNA sequence: TGTGCCTGGAAGCGGGAGCTCTTCCTGGTGGAGCAGTTCTTC. It codes for CAWKRELFLVEQFF.

The gene calls are TRBV5-1 and TRBJ2-5; D is perhaps TRBD2 (5 bases). This CDR3 spans 14 amino acids. Deletions cut 0 bases from V and 1 base from J, with 7 bases between. CDR1 is SGHRS, CDR2 YFSETQ, per germline. The CDR3 loop reads CASSLDAGQETQYF. Written as DNA, the CDR3 is TGCGCCAGCAGCTTGGACGCGGGCCAAGAGACCCAGTACTTC. The full variable domain, with the rest looked up from reference TRBV5-1 and TRBJ2-5, is KAGVTQTPRYLIKTRGQQVTLSCSPISGHRSVSWYQQTPGQGLQFLFEYFSETQRNKGNFPGRFSGRQFSNSRSEMNVSTLELGDSALYLCASSLDAGQETQYFGPGTRLLVL.

The rearrangement uses TRBV3-1 (or the pseudogene TRBV3-2) and TRBJ2-1, with D perhaps matching TRBD2 (7 bases). The CDR3 runs to 16 residues. Per the germline V gene, CDR1 is LGHDT and CDR2 is YNNKEL (reference sequence). Trimming pared 4 bases from V and 7 bases from J, leaving 20 bases between. The CDR3 sequence is CASSLGGGRMGNEQFF. In nucleotides, the CDR3 is TGTGCCAGCAGCCTCGGGGGCGGGAGAATGGGAAATGAGCAGTTCTTC.

This chain links TRBV7-9 with TRBJ2-5, with D perhaps matching TRBD2 (6 bases). CDR1 and CDR2 (germline): SEHNR, FQNEAQ (reference sequence). CDR3 length: 18 residues. Trimming pared 5 bases from V and 2 bases from J, leaving 24 bases between. DNA for the CDR3: TGTGCCAGCAGCCCGGGGGTTGTGGGGAAGCGAAATCAAGAGACCCAGTACTTC. As protein: CASSPGVVGKRNQETQYF.

The chain is built from TRBV28 and TRBJ2-1; 10 bases are shared with TRBD2. Germline loops: CDR1 MDHEN, CDR2 SYDVKM. J lost 4 bases, V lost 7 bases, and 19 bases had no gene match. The CDR3 covers 19 residues. In DNA, the CDR3 is TGTGCCAGCACCCCGCCCCCTAGCGGGGGTTCCCATCCTTACAATGAGCAGTTCTTC. It yields the protein CASTPPPSGGSHPYNEQFF.

The chain links TRBV29-1 to TRBJ2-7; 8 bases fit TRBD1. Germline assignment: CDR1 SQVTM and CDR2 ANQGSEA. The V segment lost 3 bases and the J segment 3 bases; nucleotides outside the gene matches: 10. This CDR3 comprises 15 residues. CDR3 sequence reads: CSVERWQGAFYEQYF. The CDR3 region has the DNA TGCAGCGTTGAGCGTTGGCAGGGGGCTTTCTACGAGCAGTACTTC.

The chain combines TRBV18 with TRBJ1-6, with D perhaps matching TRBD1 (6 bases). Germline CDR1 reads KGHSH; CDR2 reads LQKENI. The germline V and J ends were trimmed by 6 bases and 0 bases, with 12 bases remaining between them. The CDR3 has 16 amino acids. The CDR3: CASSQDRSSYNSPLHF. CDR3 bases: TGTGCCAGCTCCCAGGACAGAAGCTCCTATAATTCACCCCTCCACTTT. The full variable domain, its missing parts supplied by reference TRBV18 and TRBJ1-6, is NAGVMQNPRHLVRRRGQEARLRCSPMKGHSHVYWYRQLPEEGLKFMVYLQKENIIDESGMPKERFSAEFPKEGPSILRIQQVVRGDSAAYFCASSQDRSSYNSPLHFGNGTRLTVT.

This rearrangement joins TRBV7-9 to TRBJ2-7; 8 bases align to TRBD1. Trimming cost V 5 bases and J 3 bases; bases outside gene matches: 6. CDR1 and CDR2 from the germline V gene are SEHNR and FQNEAQ (reference sequence). The CDR3 loop spans 14 amino acids. The CDR3 region is CASSPDRGSYEQYF. Here the CDR3 DNA reads TGTGCCAGCAGCCCCGACAGGGGAAGCTACGAGCAGTACTTC.

CDR3 sequence: CASSWEGNTEAFF. CDR3 DNA sequence: TGCGCCAGCAGCTGGGAGGGGAACACTGAAGCTTTCTTT. The rearrangement uses TRBV5-1 and TRBJ1-1; D gene uncertain. Between the trimmed V and J ends, which lost 3 bases and 1 base, there was a span of 7 bases. The CDR3 loop spans 13 amino acids. Looked up from germline, CDR1 is SGHRS and CDR2 is YFSETQ.

This chain joins TRBV9 and TRBJ2-3, with D possibly TRBD2 on 7 matching bases. The V end was cut by 0 bases, the J end by 1 base, with 9 bases between. The CDR3 has 15 amino acids. Germline V lookup: CDR1 SGDLS, CDR2 YYNGEE. In nucleotides, the CDR3 is TGTGCCAGCAGCGTAGGGGGGGGCCGCACAGATACGCAGTATTTT. This encodes CASSVGGGRTDTQYF.